The 9 T cell receptor beta chains given below trace back to one sample, sequenced in a study. Cells sorted as Tregs were CD4+, CD25+ and CD127-/low. Adaptor-ligated barcode primers were used to amplify TRBV12-4/TRBJ1-2 clonotypes. MiXCR, applied by TCRdb to the multiplex PCR reads, yields one record per CDR3 protein. The sample shows 900 to 1,300 distinct CDR3 sequences, about 3% of them seen only once. Material: Tregs sorted from blood. The receptors were gathered from a female donor with breast cancer.

By frequency in the sample, this clonotype is medium-sized. This rearrangement joins TRBV12-3 or TRBV12-4 to TRBJ1-2; tentatively, D is TRBD1 (6 bases). V was cut by 4 bases and J by 5 bases, with 11 bases left in between. The CDR3 consists of 13 residues. The CDR3 DNA is TGTGCCAGCAGTTCCACCGGACAGTATGGCTACACCTTC. It specifies CASSSTGQYGYTF.

In this sample, this clonotype is medium-sized (0.01 to 0.1%). This chain connects TRBV12-3 or TRBV12-4 to TRBJ1-2; D not resolved. Trimming stripped 4 bases from V and 4 bases from J, with 13 bases between. The CDR3 spans 14 residues. CDR3 region: CASSSLAWGYGYTF. CDR3 sequence (DNA): TGTGCCAGCAGTTCCCTCGCTTGGGGCTATGGCTACACCTTC.

This clonotype ranks as medium-sized. The chain joins TRBV12-3 or TRBV12-4 to TRBJ1-2; maybe TRBD1 (5 bases). The CDR3 spans 12 residues. V gave up 6 bases and J gave up 8 bases, with 13 bases separating them. CDR3 sequence (DNA): TGTGCCAGCAGCCTAACAGGCTTAGGCTACACCTTC. Its protein product is CASSLTGLGYTF.

By share of the sample, this clonotype is large. V and J are TRBV12-3 or TRBV12-4 and TRBJ1-2; 8 bases fit TRBD1. The J segment lost 6 bases and the V segment lost 5 bases, leaving 11 bases of the junction unmatched. The CDR3 runs to 15 residues. This chain's CDR3 is CASSLIGQGLDGYTF. Written as DNA, the CDR3 is TGTGCCAGCAGTCTAATCGGACAGGGCTTGGATGGCTACACCTTC.

By share, this clonotype ranks as medium-sized (0.01 to 0.1%). The rearrangement joins TRBV12-3 or TRBV12-4 to TRBJ1-2; D gene uncertain. The CDR3 consists of 14 residues. The V and J ends lost 6 bases and 1 base respectively, with 12 bases between them. CDR3 amino acids: CASRRDGINYGYTF. In DNA, the CDR3 is TGTGCCAGCAGACGCGACGGTATTAACTATGGCTACACCTTC.

This clonotype is large in the sample. This sequence joins TRBV12-3 or TRBV12-4 and TRBJ1-2; D is uncertain. V lost 1 base to trimming and J lost 8 bases, with 17 bases between them. The CDR3 spans 15 residues. The CDR3 protein is CASSLEATREGGYTF. The CDR3 DNA follows: TGTGCCAGCAGTTTAGAGGCTACCCGCGAGGGAGGCTACACCTTC.

A note on this clonotype: This may be a read error: a much more frequent sequence differs by one nucleotide. The chain is built from TRBV12-3 or TRBV12-4 and TRBJ1-2; D is ambiguous. There are 16 residues in the CDR3. V was trimmed by 2 bases and J by 1 base, leaving 14 bases between them. CDR3 sequence reads: CASSLRLGLNNYGYTF. The DNA for the CDR3 is TGTGCCAGCAGTTTAAGGTTAGGGTTAAATAACTATGGCTACACCTTC.

This clonotype is medium-sized (0.01 to 0.1%). The chain joins TRBV12-3 or TRBV12-4 to TRBJ1-2; a weak D match, TRBD1 (5 bases). The CDR3 totals 14 residues. Trimming pared 6 bases from V and 0 bases from J, leaving 11 bases between. CDR3 protein: CASRGDSSNYGYTF. CDR3 nucleotides: TGTGCCAGCAGGGGAGACAGCTCTAACTATGGCTACACCTTC.

In this sample, this clonotype is medium-sized (0.01 to 0.1%). V gene TRBV12-3 or TRBV12-4 combines with J gene TRBJ1-2; D gene ambiguous. The CDR3 loop spans 13 amino acids. Trimming took 5 bases from V and 4 from J, leaving 11 bases between them. The chain's CDR3 is CASSLQASYGYTF. The DNA for the CDR3 is TGTGCCAGCAGTCTCCAGGCATCCTATGGCTACACCTTC.